This record looks at one T cell receptor beta chain sequence and its context. V dropped 2 bases and J dropped 9 bases, with 11 bases sitting between them. The CDR3 extends over 13 amino acids. The V gene's germline CDR1 is SGHTA and CDR2 FQGNSA. Amplification of ligated cDNA took four PCR rounds with SP2 and nested alpha and beta constant primers. In TCRdb, the 5' RACE reads were re-called with MiXCR into one record per CDR3 protein. The sample includes 55,000 to 70,000 distinct CDR3 sequences, under 10% of them seen just once. This entry belongs to a study of naive and memory T cell subsets. The library had UMIs added by 3' ligation of an oligonucleotide to TCR cDNA.

This sequence originates from a female donor in good health. The rearrangement uses TRBV7-2 and TRBJ2-4, with no clear D. CDR3 protein: CASSLYGEVIQYF. The CDR3 DNA is TGTGCCAGCAGCTTATATGGAGAGGTCATTCAGTACTTC.